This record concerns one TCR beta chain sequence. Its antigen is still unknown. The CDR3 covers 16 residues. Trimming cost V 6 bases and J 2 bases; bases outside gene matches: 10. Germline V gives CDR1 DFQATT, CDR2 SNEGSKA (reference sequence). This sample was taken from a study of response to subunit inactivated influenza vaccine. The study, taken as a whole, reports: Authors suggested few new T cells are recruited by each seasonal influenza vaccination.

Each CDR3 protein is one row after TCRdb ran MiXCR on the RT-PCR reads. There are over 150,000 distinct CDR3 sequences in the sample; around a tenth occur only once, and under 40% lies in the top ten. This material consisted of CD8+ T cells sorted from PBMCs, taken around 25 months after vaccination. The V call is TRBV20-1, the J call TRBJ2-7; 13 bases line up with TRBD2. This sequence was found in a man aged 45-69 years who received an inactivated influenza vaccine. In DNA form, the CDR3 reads TGCAGTGCAAGCGGACTAGCGGGAGTCCCAACCTACGAGCAGTACTTC. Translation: CSASGLAGVPTYEQYF.